These T cell receptor beta chains were read from a single sample in a study of T cell responses to AZD1222 COVID-19 vaccine. Assay used: immunoSEQ multiplex PCR; TCRdb lists only in-frame clones, some missing. The data contain approximately 200,000 clones, over 70% of them singletons. The material was peripheral blood, obtained on day 0 of MenACWY control vaccination. The origin of the receptors is an adult in good health. Each CDR3 is given with its conserved first and last residue. The D gene is left open where the match is weak. Some rows mark clone size as missing; the rest say once, few, many or name a class of expanded clone.

size	J	D	V	DNA	CDR3
NA	TRBJ2-3	NA	TRBV27	TGTGCCGCTGCAAGCGGTAGCACAGATACGCAGTATTTT	CAAASGSTDTQYF
NA	TRBJ1-1	TRBD1	TRBV6-1	TGTGCCAGCAGTGAAGCGCTTCACAGGGGGAGCGGAGCTTTCTTT	CASSEALHRGSGAFF
NA	TRBJ1-1	NA	TRBV7-2	TGTGCCAGCAGTCGGCAGTTCACCACTGAAGCTTTCTTT	CASSRQFTTEAFF
NA	TRBJ1-6	NA	TRBV30	TGTGCCTGGAGTGAGGGTGGGACTACAAATTCACCCCTCCACTTT	CAWSEGGTTNSPLHF
NA	TRBJ2-2	NA	TRBV6-5	TGTGCCAGCAGGACCCCGGACGGGCTCGGGGAGCTGTTTTTT	CASRTPDGLGELFF
NA	TRBJ2-3	NA	TRBV21-1	TGTGCCAGCAGCAAAGACCGGTTACAGGGTGAAGATACGCAGTATTTT	CASSKDRLQGEDTQYF
NA	TRBJ1-3	NA	TRBV7-9	TGTGCCAGCAGGCATTCCGGCCGGGACGGAGACTCTGGAAACACCATATATTTT	CASRHSGRDGDSGNTIYF
NA	TRBJ2-3	TRBD2	TRBV6-4	TGTGCCAGCAGCCCCGGGGGGGGCGAGGGCACAGATACGCAGTATTTT	CASSPGGGEGTDTQYF
NA	TRBJ1-3	NA	TRBV2	TGTGCCAGCAAGCTGTCAAGTGGAAACACCATATATTTT	CASKLSSGNTIYF
NA	TRBJ2-4	NA	TRBV19	TGTGCCAGTAGGAACTCTTTAGCCAAAAACATTCAGTACTTC	CASRNSLAKNIQYF
few	TRBJ1-2	NA	TRBV25-1	TGTGCCAGCAGTGCCGCCTTGACAGGAAAGGAGAGCTACACCTTC	CASSAALTGKESYTF
NA	TRBJ2-2	NA	TRBV24-1	TGTGCCACCAGTGATTTGGTAGGGCAGAACACCGGGGAGCTGTTTTTT	CATSDLVGQNTGELFF
NA	TRBJ1-2	TRBD1	TRBV29-1	TGCAGCGTTGAAGATCATGACAGGGGAGGCTATGGCTACACCTTC	CSVEDHDRGGYGYTF
NA	TRBJ2-2	NA	TRBV10-3	TGTGCCATCAGTGAGAATGGACCGACTAACACCGGGGAGCTGTTTTTT	CAISENGPTNTGELFF
NA	TRBJ1-2	TRBD1	TRBV7-2	TGTGCCAGCAGCACGACAGGGGGCGCCAATGGATTTGGCTACACCTTC	CASSTTGGANGFGYTF
once	TRBJ2-2	NA	TRBV11-2	TGTGCCAGCAGCTACGGGAGCTCGAACACCGGGGAGCTGTTTTTT	CASSYGSSNTGELFF